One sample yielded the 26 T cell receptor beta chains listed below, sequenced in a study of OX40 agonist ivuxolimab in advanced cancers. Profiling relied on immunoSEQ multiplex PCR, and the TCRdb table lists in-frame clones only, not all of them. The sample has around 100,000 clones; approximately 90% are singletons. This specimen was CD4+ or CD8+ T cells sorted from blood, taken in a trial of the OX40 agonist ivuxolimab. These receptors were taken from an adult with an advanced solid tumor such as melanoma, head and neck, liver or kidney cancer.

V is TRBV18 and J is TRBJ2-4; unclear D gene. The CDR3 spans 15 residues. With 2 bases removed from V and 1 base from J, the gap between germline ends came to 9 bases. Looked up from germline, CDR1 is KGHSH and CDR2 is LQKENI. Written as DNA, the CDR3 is TGTGCCAGCTCACCAGGAGACGGGGCCAAAAACATTCAGTACTTC. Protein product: CASSPGDGAKNIQYF. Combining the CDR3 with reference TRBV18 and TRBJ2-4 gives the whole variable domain NAGVMQNPRHLVRRRGQEARLRCSPMKGHSHVYWYRQLPEEGLKFMVYLQKENIIDESGMPKERFSAEFPKEGPSILRIQQVVRGDSAAYFCASSPGDGAKNIQYFGAGTRLSVL.

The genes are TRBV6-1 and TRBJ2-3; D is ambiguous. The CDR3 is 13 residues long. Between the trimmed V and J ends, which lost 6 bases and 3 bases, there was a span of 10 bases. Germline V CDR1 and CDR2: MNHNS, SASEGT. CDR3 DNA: TGTGCCAGCAGCGCGTTCAGGACAGATACGCAGTATTTT. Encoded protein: CASSAFRTDTQYF.

CDR3 in DNA: TGTGCCAGCAGTGAAATGGTAACTGGGGCCAACGTCCTGACTTTC. Translated, it gives CASSEMVTGANVLTF. The chain employs TRBV2 and TRBJ2-6; D remains unclear. The V end lost 2 bases, the J end lost 2 bases, and 7 bases lay between the germline ends. Germline V CDR1 and CDR2: SNHLY, FYNNEI. The length of the CDR3 is 15 residues.

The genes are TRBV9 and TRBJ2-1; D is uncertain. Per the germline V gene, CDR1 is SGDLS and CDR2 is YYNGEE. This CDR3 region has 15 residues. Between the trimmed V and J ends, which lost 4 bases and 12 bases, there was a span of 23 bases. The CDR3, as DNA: TGTGCCAGCAGCCCTGAATATGGCCCGTTTTTCGTGCAGTTCTTC. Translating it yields CASSPEYGPFFVQFF.

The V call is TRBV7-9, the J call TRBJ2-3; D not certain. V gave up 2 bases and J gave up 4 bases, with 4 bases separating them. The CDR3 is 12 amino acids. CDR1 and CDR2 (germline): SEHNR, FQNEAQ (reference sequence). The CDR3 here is CASSLLSDTQYF. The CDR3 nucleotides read TGTGCCAGCAGCTTACTTTCAGATACGCAGTATTTT.

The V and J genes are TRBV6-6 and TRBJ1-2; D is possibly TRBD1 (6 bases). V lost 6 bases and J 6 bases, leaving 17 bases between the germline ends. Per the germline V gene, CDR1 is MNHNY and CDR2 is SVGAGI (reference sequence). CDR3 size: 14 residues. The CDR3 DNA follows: TGTGCCAGCAGGACCCAGGGGCGCCGTGATGGCTACACCTTC. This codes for CASRTQGRRDGYTF.

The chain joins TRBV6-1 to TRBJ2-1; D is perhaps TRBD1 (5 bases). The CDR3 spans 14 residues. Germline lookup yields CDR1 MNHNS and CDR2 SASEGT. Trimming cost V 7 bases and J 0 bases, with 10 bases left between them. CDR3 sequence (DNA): TGTGCCAGCATAAGACAGAGCTCCTACAATGAGCAGTTCTTC. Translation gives CASIRQSSYNEQFF.

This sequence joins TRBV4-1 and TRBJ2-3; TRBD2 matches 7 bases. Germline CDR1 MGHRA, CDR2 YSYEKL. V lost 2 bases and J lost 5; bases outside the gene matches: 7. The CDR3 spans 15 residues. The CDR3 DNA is TGCGCCAGCAGCCAAAAAGCGGGACCGGGAGATACGCAGTATTTT. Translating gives CASSQKAGPGDTQYF.

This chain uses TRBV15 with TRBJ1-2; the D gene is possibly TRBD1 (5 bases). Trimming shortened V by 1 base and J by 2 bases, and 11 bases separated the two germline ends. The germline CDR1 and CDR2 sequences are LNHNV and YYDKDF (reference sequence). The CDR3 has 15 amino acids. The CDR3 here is CATSRGGGSNYGYTF. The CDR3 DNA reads TGTGCCACCAGCAGAGGTGGGGGATCAAACTATGGCTACACCTTC.

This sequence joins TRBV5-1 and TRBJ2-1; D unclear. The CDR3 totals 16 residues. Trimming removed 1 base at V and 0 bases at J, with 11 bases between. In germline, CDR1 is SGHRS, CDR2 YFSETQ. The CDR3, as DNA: TGCGCCAGCAGCTTGAGTGGGCCCAGCTCCTACAATGAGCAGTTCTTC. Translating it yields CASSLSGPSSYNEQFF.

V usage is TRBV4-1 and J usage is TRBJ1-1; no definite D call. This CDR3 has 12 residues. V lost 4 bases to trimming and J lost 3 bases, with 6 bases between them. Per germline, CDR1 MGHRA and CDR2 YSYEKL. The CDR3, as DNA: TGCGCCAGCAGCCCTGGATACACTGAAGCTTTCTTT. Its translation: CASSPGYTEAFF.

CDR3 region: CASSQVGTIQYF. For the CDR3, the DNA is TGCGCCAGCAGCCAAGTTGGGACTATACAGTATTTT. The chain links TRBV4-1 to TRBJ2-3; 7 nucleotides match TRBD2. Germline loops: CDR1 MGHRA, CDR2 YSYEKL. The CDR3 consists of 12 residues. Losses at the gene ends were 1 base for V and 12 bases for J; bases not matched to a gene: 4.

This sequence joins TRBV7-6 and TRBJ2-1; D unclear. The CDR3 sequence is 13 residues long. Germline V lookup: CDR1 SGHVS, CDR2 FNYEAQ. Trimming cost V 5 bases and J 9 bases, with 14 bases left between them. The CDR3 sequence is CASSLGPQVEQFF. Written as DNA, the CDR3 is TGTGCCAGCAGCCTAGGCCCGCAGGTTGAGCAGTTCTTC.

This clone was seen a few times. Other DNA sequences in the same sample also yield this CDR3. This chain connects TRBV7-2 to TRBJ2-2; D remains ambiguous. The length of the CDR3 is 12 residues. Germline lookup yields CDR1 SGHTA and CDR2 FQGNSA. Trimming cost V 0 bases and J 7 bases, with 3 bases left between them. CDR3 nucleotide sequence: TGTGCCAGCAGCTTAGCTGGCGGGGAGCTGTTTTTT. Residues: CASSLAGGELFF.

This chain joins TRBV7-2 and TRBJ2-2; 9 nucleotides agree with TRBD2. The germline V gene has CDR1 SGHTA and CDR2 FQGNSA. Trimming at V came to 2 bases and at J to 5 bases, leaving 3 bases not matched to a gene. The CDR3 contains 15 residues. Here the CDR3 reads CASSLLAGLTGELFF. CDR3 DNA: TGTGCCAGCAGCTTACTAGCGGGACTAACCGGGGAGCTGTTTTTT.

This CDR3 reads CASSLKFTYNEQFF. The CDR3 DNA reads as TGTGCCAGTAGTCTCAAATTTACCTACAATGAGCAGTTCTTC. The chain has TRBV19 and TRBJ2-1; D is unclear. CDR1 is LNHDA, CDR2 SQIVND, per germline (reference sequence). This CDR3 is 14 amino acids long. V gave up 5 bases and J gave up 2 bases, with 10 bases separating them. Full variable domain (outside the CDR3, taken from reference TRBV19 and TRBJ2-1): DGGITQSPKYLFRKEGQNVTLSCEQNLNHDAMYWYRQDPGQGLRLIYYSQIVNDFQKGDIAEGYSVSREKKESFPLTVTSAQKNPTAFYLCASSLKFTYNEQFFGPGTRLTVL.

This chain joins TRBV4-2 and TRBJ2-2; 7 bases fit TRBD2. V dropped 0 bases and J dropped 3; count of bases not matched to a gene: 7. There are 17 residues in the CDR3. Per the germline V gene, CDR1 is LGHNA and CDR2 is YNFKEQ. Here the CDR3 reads CASSQDVSGADTGELFF. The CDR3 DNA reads TGTGCCAGCAGCCAAGATGTCAGCGGGGCAGACACCGGGGAGCTGTTTTTT.

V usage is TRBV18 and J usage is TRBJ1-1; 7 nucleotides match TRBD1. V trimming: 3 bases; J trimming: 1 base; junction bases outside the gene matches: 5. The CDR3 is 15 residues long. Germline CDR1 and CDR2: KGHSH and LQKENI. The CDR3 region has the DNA TGTGCCAGCTCACCCTACTGGGACAGGAACACTGAAGCTTTCTTT. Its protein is CASSPYWDRNTEAFF.

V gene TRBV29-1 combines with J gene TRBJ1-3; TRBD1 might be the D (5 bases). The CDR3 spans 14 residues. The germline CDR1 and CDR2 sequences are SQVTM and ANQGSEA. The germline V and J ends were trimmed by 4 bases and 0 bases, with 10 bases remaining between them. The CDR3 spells CSVARDPSGNTIYF. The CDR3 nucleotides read TGCAGCGTTGCCCGGGACCCCTCTGGAAACACCATATATTTT.

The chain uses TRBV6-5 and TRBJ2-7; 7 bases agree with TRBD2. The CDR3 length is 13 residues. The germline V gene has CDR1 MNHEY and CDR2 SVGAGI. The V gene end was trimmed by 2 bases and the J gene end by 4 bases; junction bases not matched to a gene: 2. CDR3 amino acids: CASSYEGGYEQYF. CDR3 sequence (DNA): TGTGCCAGCAGTTACGAGGGAGGGTACGAGCAGTACTTC.

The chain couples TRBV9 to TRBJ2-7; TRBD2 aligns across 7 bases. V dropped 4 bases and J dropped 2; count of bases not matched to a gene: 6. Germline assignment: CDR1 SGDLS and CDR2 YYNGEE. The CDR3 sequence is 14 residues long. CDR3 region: CASSKRESPYEQYF. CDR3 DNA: TGTGCCAGCAGCAAGCGGGAAAGCCCCTACGAGCAGTACTTC.

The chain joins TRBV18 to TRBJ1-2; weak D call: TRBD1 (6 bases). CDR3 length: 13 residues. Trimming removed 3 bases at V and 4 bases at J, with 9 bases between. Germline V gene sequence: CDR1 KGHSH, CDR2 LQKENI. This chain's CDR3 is CASSPDSIYGYTF. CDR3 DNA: TGTGCCAGCTCACCGGACAGCATCTATGGCTACACCTTC.

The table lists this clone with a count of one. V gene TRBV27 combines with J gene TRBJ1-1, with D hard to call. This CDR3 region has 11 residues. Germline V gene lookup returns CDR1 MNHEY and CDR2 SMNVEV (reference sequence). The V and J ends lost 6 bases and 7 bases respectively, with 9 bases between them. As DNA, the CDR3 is TGTGCCAGCAGCCCGGCTGTTGAAGCTTTCTTT. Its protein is CASSPAVEAFF.

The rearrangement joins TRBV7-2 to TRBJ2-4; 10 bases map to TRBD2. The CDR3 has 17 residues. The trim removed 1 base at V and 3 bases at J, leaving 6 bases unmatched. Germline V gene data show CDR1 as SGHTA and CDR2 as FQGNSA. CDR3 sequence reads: CASSLGSSGSVKNIQYF. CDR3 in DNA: TGTGCCAGCAGCTTAGGCTCTAGCGGGAGTGTCAAAAACATTCAGTACTTC.

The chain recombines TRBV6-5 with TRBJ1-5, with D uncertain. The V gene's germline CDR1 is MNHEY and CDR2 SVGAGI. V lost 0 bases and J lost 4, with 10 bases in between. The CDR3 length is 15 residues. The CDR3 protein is CASSYSFMGNQPQHF. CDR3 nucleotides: TGTGCCAGCAGTTACTCGTTTATGGGGAATCAGCCCCAGCATTTT.

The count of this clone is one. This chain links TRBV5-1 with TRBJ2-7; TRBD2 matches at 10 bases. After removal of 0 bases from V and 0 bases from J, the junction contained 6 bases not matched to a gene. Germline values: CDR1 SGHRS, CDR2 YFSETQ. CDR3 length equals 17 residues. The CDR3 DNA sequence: TGCGCCAGCAGCTTGGCCCTAGCGGGAGCTTTCTCCTACGAGCAGTACTTC. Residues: CASSLALAGAFSYEQYF.